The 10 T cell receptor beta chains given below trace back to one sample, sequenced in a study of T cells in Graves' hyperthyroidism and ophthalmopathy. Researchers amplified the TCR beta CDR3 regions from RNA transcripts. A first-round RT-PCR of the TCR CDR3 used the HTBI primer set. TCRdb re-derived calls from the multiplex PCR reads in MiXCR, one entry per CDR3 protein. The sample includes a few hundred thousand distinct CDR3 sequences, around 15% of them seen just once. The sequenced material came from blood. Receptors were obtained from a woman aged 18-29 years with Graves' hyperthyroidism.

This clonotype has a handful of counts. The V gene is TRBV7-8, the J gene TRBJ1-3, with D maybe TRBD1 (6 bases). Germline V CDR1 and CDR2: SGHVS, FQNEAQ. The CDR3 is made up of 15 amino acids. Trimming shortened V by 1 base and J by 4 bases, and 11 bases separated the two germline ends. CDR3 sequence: CASSLVTGPGNTIYF. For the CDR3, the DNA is TGTGCCAGCAGCTTAGTCACAGGGCCCGGAAACACCATATATTTT.

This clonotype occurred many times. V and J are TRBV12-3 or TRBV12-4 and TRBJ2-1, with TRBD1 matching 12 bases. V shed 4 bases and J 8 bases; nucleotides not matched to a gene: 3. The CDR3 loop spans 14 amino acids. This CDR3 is CASSSGTGGHEQFF. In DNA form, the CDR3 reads TGTGCCAGCAGTTCCGGGACAGGGGGCCATGAGCAGTTCTTC.

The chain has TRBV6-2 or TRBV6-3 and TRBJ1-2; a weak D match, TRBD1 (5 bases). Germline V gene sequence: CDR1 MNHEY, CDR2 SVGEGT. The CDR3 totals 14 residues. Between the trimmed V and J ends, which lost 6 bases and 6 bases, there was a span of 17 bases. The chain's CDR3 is CASSGAGRGHGYTF. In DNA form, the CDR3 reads TGTGCCAGCAGCGGGGCAGGACGTGGGCATGGCTACACCTTC.

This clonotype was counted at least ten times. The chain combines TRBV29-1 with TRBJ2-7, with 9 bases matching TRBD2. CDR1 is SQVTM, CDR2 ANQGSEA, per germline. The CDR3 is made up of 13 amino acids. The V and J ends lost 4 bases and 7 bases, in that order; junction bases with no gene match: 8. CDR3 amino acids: CSVASSGSWEQYF. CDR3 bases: TGCAGCGTTGCAAGTAGCGGGAGCTGGGAGCAGTACTTC.

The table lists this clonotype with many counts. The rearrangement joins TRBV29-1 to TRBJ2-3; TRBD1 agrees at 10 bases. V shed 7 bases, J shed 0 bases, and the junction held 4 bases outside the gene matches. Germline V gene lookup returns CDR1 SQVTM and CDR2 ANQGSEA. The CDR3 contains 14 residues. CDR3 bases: TGCAGCGCGGACAGGGGGGCTAGCACAGATACGCAGTATTTT. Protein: CSADRGASTDTQYF.

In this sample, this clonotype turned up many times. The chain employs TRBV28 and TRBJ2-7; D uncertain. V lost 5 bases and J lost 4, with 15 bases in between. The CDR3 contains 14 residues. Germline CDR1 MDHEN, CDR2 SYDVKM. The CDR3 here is CASSPTDEKYEQYF. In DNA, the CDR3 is TGTGCCAGCAGTCCGACGGACGAAAAATACGAGCAGTACTTC.

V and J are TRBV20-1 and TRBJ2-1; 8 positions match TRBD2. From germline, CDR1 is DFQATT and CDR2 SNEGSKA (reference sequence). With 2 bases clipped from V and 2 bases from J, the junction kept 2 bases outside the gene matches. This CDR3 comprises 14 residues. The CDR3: CSARIAGTYNEQFF. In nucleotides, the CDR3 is TGCAGTGCTAGAATAGCGGGAACCTACAATGAGCAGTTCTTC.

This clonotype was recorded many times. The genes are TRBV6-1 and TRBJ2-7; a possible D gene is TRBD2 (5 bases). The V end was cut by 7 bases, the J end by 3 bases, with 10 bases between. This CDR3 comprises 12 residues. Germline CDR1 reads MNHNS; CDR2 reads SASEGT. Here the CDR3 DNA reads TGTGCCAGCACGGGAAGCTTCTACGAGCAGTACTTC. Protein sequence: CASTGSFYEQYF.

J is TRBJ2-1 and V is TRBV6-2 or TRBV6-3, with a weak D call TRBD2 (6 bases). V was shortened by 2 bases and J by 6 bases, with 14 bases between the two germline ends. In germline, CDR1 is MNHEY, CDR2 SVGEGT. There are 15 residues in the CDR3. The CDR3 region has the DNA TGTGCCAGCAGTTACCGGGAGTGGGTTCTCAATGAGCAGTTCTTC. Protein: CASSYREWVLNEQFF.

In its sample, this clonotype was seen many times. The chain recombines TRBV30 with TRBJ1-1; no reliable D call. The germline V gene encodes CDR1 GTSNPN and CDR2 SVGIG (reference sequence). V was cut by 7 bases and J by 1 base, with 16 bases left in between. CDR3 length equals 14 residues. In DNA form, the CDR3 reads TGTGCCTTAACTTCTGACTCGGCGAACACTGAAGCTTTCTTT. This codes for CALTSDSANTEAFF.